The clone carrying this T cell receptor beta chain was seen only a few times. The method was immunoSEQ multiplex PCR; TCRdb's version includes in-frame clones alone and lacks a portion of them. The table lists about 100,000 clones, around 94% of them singletons, with 2% to 3% in the top ten. This specimen comes from a study of T cell changes during pregnancy in multiple sclerosis. The V gene lost 0 bases and the J gene lost 1 base, with 7 bases spanning the gap. CDR3 length: 14 residues. From germline, CDR1 is LGHNA and CDR2 YSLEER. This clonotype was sampled from a female donor with multiple sclerosis, enrolled in a pregnancy study. The V call is TRBV4-3, the J call TRBJ2-7; D remains unclear. Specimen: peripheral blood, collected in the first trimester of pregnancy. The CDR3 loop is CASSQEAKSYEQYF. The CDR3 coding sequence is TGCGCCAGCAGCCAAGAAGCGAAATCCTACGAGCAGTACTTC.